This entry features one T cell receptor beta chain sequence. This entry is derived from a study of blood T cell repertoires in COVID-19. Looking at the study overall: PBMCs, B-cell-depleted T cells, or T cells were the source of the cDNA or gDNA that made up the material.

The CDR3 has 13 residues. As processed by the authors: Counts of nucleated cells, estimated from reference gene primer amplification, were obtained. Produced via immunoSEQ multiplex PCR; TCRdb's table is partial and in-frame only. V and J calls and clone size are copied from that table; D and trimming were computed from the DNA. The sample has around 230,000 clones, around four fifths seen once; the top ten hold 2.5%. Sequenced material: peripheral blood. The clonotype originates from a woman aged 35 to 49 with active or convalescent COVID-19. The chain joins TRBV21-1 to TRBJ1-2; TRBD1 reflects the table's D call only, with no check against the DNA. TRBV21-1 is a pseudogene. As DNA, the CDR3 is TGTGCCAGCAGCGCCAGGGTACCCTATGGCTACACCTTC. Translated: CASSARVPYGYTF.